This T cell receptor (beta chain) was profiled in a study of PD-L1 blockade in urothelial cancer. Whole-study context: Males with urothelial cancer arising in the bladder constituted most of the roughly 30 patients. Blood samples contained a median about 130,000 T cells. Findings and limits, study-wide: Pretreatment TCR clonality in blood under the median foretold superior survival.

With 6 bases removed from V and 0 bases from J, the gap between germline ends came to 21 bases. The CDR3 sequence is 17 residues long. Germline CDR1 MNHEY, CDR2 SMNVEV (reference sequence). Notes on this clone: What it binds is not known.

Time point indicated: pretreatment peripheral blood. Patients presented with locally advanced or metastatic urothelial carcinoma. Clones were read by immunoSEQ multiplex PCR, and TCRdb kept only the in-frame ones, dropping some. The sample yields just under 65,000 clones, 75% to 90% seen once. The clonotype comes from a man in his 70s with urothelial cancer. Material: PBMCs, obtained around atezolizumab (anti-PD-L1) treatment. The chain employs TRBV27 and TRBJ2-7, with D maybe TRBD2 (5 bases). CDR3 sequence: CASRTIPASRDSYEQYF. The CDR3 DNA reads TGTGCCAGCAGAACTATACCGGCGTCCCGGGACTCCTACGAGCAGTACTTC.